These 17 T cell receptor beta chains originate from one sample sequenced in a study of a mutant IDH1 vaccine in newly diagnosed glioma. Time point noted: baseline, week 1 (first vaccination visit). Regarding treatment: pre-vaccination baseline after standard-of-care therapy. Sequencing used immunoSEQ multiplex PCR; TCRdb keeps in-frame clones, though not all of them. This sample has roughly 99,000 clones, with approximately 90% found just once. The sequencing here drew on PBMCs, taken from a glioma patient treated with radiotherapy, temozolomide or both. The receptors stem from a woman aged 45-59 years with glioma.

The chain employs TRBV2 and TRBJ1-2; TRBD1 matches at 7 bases. Germline V gives CDR1 SNHLY, CDR2 FYNNEI. The CDR3 length is 14 residues. The ends lost 1 base at V and 5 bases at J; junction bases unmatched: 4. CDR3 protein: CASSEGDSFYGYTF. In DNA, the CDR3 is TGTGCCAGCAGTGAAGGGGACAGTTTTTATGGCTACACCTTC.

A few counts support this clone. V is TRBV7-9 and J is TRBJ1-2; D is unresolved. The germline gives CDR1 SEHNR, CDR2 FQNEAQ (reference sequence). The CDR3 runs 11 residues. Deletions cut 5 bases from V and 5 bases from J, with 6 bases between. CDR3 sequence reads: CASSPLYGYTF. CDR3 DNA: TGTGCCAGCAGCCCTCTGTATGGCTACACCTTC.

V and J are TRBV28 and TRBJ2-7; D remains unclear. The CDR3 runs 16 residues. Per the germline V gene, CDR1 is MDHEN and CDR2 is SYDVKM. Trimming stripped 3 bases from V and 0 bases from J, with 15 bases between. The CDR3 is CASSFSTTDSSYEQYF. The CDR3 nucleotides are TGTGCCAGCAGTTTTTCCACGACGGATTCCTCCTACGAGCAGTACTTC.

The chain uses TRBV9 and TRBJ2-5; either TRBD1 or TRBD2 may fit D (5 bases each). The CDR3 consists of 15 residues. CDR1 is SGDLS, CDR2 YYNGEE, per germline. V was clipped by 0 bases and J by 5 bases, with 14 bases between them. The CDR3 is CASSVVQGSGETQYF. CDR3 nucleotide sequence: TGTGCCAGCAGCGTAGTTCAGGGATCGGGGGAGACCCAGTACTTC.

V usage is TRBV6-5 and J usage is TRBJ2-7; D remains ambiguous. V was trimmed by 4 bases and J by 4 bases, leaving 5 bases between them. This CDR3 spans 11 amino acids. Germline values: CDR1 MNHEY, CDR2 SVGAGI. For the CDR3, the DNA is TGTGCCAGCAGTTCTAGATACGAGCAGTACTTC. Encoded protein: CASSSRYEQYF.

The chain joins TRBV7-8 to TRBJ2-7, with D maybe TRBD2 (5 bases). From germline, CDR1 is SGHVS and CDR2 FQNEAQ. The CDR3 is made up of 16 amino acids. The V gene lost 6 bases and the J gene lost 3 bases, with 21 bases spanning the gap. This chain's CDR3 is CASRKNRGSESYEQYF. As DNA, the CDR3 is TGTGCCAGCAGGAAAAATAGAGGGTCCGAGAGCTACGAGCAGTACTTC.

CDR3 in DNA: TGTGCCAGCAGCCAAGAATGGGCGGGAGGGATCTACGAGCAGTACTTC. It translates to CASSQEWAGGIYEQYF. The genes are TRBV4-2 and TRBJ2-7; TRBD2 agrees at 9 bases. The V gene's germline CDR1 is LGHNA and CDR2 YNFKEQ. This CDR3 contains 16 residues. V lost 0 bases, J lost 3 bases, and 6 bases stayed unmatched.

The V call is TRBV6-5, the J call TRBJ1-5, with D uncertain. CDR1 is MNHEY, CDR2 SVGAGI, per germline. Trimming cost V 3 bases and J 1 base, with 10 bases left between them. The CDR3 has 15 amino acids. This CDR3 reads CASSYNLGSNQPQHF. CDR3 bases: TGTGCCAGCAGTTATAATTTAGGAAGCAATCAGCCCCAGCATTTT.

The genes are TRBV13 and TRBJ2-3; no definite D call. CDR1 and CDR2 from the germline V gene are PRHDT and FYEKMQ (reference sequence). The germline V and J ends were trimmed by 4 bases and 3 bases, with 5 bases remaining between them. The CDR3 spans 12 residues. CDR3 in amino acids: CASSSGTDTQYF. The DNA for the CDR3 is TGTGCCAGCAGCTCCGGGACAGATACGCAGTATTTT. Full variable domain (outside the CDR3, taken from reference TRBV13 and TRBJ2-3): AAGVIQSPRHLIKEKRETATLKCYPIPRHDTVYWYQQGPGQDPQFLISFYEKMQSDKGSIPDRFSAQQFSDYHSELNMSSLELGDSALYFCASSSGTDTQYFGPGTRLTVL.

The V gene is TRBV6-5, the J gene TRBJ1-5; TRBD1 matches 8 bases. The germline CDR1 and CDR2 sequences are MNHEY and SVGAGI. This CDR3 spans 15 amino acids. Losses at the gene ends were 4 bases for V and 0 bases for J; bases not matched to a gene: 2. The CDR3 DNA is TGTGCCAGCAGTTTACAGGGGGGTAGCAATCAGCCCCAGCATTTT. Amino acid sequence: CASSLQGGSNQPQHF.

The chain is built from TRBV6-1 and TRBJ2-7; no definite D call. The CDR3 covers 13 residues. V dropped 10 bases and J dropped 4 bases, with 17 bases sitting between them. The germline V gene has CDR1 MNHNS and CDR2 SASEGT. The CDR3 nucleotides are TGTGCCACCCGAGAGAATTCAGGTTACGAGCAGTACTTC. This translates into CATRENSGYEQYF.

This clone was detected only once. The chain has TRBV5-4 and TRBJ2-3; no reliable D call. Germline V lookup: CDR1 SGHNT, CDR2 YYREEE (reference sequence). Trimming cost V 3 bases and J 4 bases, with 6 bases left between them. The CDR3 totals 12 residues. CDR3 coding DNA: TGTGCCAGCAGCTGGAGCTCAGATACGCAGTATTTT. This sequence encodes CASSWSSDTQYF.

The rearrangement joins TRBV18 to TRBJ1-1; D call uncertain. Germline lookup yields CDR1 KGHSH and CDR2 LQKENI. The CDR3 is made up of 16 amino acids. V was shortened by 0 bases and J by 0 bases, with 11 bases between the two germline ends. This CDR3 is CASSPPSRTVNTEAFF. CDR3 nucleotides: TGTGCCAGCTCACCACCGAGTAGGACGGTGAACACTGAAGCTTTCTTT.

There are a few counts of this clone. The rearrangement uses TRBV27 and TRBJ1-1; D is ambiguous. The germline V and J ends were trimmed by 6 bases and 2 bases, with 13 bases remaining between them. The CDR3 runs 14 residues. The germline V gene has CDR1 MNHEY and CDR2 SMNVEV (reference sequence). CDR3 sequence (DNA): TGTGCCAGCAGCCGTCTGGGTCGTAACACTGAAGCTTTCTTT. It yields the protein CASSRLGRNTEAFF.

The chain joins TRBV5-5 to TRBJ2-7; TRBD2 matches at 8 bases. CDR3 length equals 13 residues. CDR1 and CDR2 (germline): SGHKS, YYEKEE (reference sequence). V dropped 4 bases and J dropped 3; count of bases not matched to a gene: 3. The CDR3 region is CASSVGTSYEQYF. The CDR3 DNA reads as TGTGCCAGCAGCGTTGGGACTAGCTACGAGCAGTACTTC.

This sequence joins TRBV5-1 and TRBJ2-1; 9 bases map to TRBD2. J was trimmed by 8 bases and V by 0 bases; bases with no gene match: 9. Germline V lookup: CDR1 SGHRS, CDR2 YFSETQ. This CDR3 has 16 amino acids. CDR3 protein: CASSLEGGRALDEQFF. CDR3 bases: TGCGCCAGCAGCTTGGAGGGCGGGAGGGCCCTCGATGAGCAGTTCTTC.

The chain couples TRBV2 to TRBJ1-3; D is unresolved. CDR3 length: 15 amino acids. The V gene lost 3 bases and the J gene lost 0 bases, with 9 bases spanning the gap. Germline V gene data show CDR1 as SNHLY and CDR2 as FYNNEI. CDR3 sequence reads: CASSDFKGSGNTIYF. The CDR3 nucleotides read TGTGCCAGCAGTGACTTTAAAGGCTCTGGAAACACCATATATTTT.